A single sample is the source of the 15 T cell receptor beta chains below, sequenced in a study of T cells in Graves' hyperthyroidism and ophthalmopathy. The source material, RNA transcripts, was used to amplify TCR beta CDR3 regions. First-round RT-PCR of the TCR CDR3 relied on the HTBI primer set. Via MiXCR, TCRdb re-called the multiplex PCR reads, giving one row per CDR3 protein. The table has roughly 570,000 distinct CDR3 sequences, 40% to 55% seen once. Sequencing was performed on peripheral blood or thyroid tissue (not recorded which). These TCRs come from a woman aged 18 to 35 with Graves' hyperthyroidism.

In this sample, this clonotype turned up a few times. This chain uses TRBV6-6 with TRBJ2-5; either TRBD1 or TRBD2 may supply D (6 bases each). This CDR3 is 17 amino acids long. In germline, CDR1 is MNHNY, CDR2 SVGAGI (reference sequence). Trimming cost V 3 bases and J 4 bases, with 21 bases left between them. This CDR3 reads CASSYTRGGGGGETQYF. DNA for the CDR3: TGTGCCAGCAGTTATACCCGGGGCGGAGGAGGGGGAGAGACCCAGTACTTC.

The CDR3 reads CSATDRGSHYGYTF. The CDR3 coding sequence is TGCAGTGCAACAGACAGGGGGTCTCACTATGGCTACACCTTC. The chain is built from TRBV20-1 and TRBJ1-2; 9 positions match TRBD1. The germline V gene encodes CDR1 DFQATT and CDR2 SNEGSKA (reference sequence). The CDR3 totals 14 residues. The V and J ends lost 6 bases and 3 bases, in that order; junction bases with no gene match: 8.

This clonotype was picked up many times. DNA of the CDR3: TGCAGCGGTAGGACAGGAGGGTCTAGGGAGCAGTACTTC. It yields the protein CSGRTGGSREQYF. The V call is TRBV29-1, the J call TRBJ2-7; the D gene is possibly TRBD1 (7 bases). Trimming shortened V by 7 bases and J by 7 bases, and 20 bases separated the two germline ends. Germline CDR1 and CDR2: SQVTM and ANQGSEA. There are 13 residues in the CDR3.

This CDR3 is CATSESGTGGRDTQYF. The CDR3 region has the DNA TGTGCCACCAGTGAGTCCGGGACAGGGGGCAGAGATACGCAGTATTTT. The chain couples TRBV24-1 to TRBJ2-3, with 12 bases lining up with TRBD1. Germline V gene sequence: CDR1 KGHDR, CDR2 SFDVKD. V was clipped by 4 bases and J by 5 bases; unmatched bases: 6. This CDR3 has 16 residues.

V usage is TRBV20-1 and J usage is TRBJ1-1; D call uncertain. Trimming cost V 4 bases and J 4 bases, with 16 bases left between them. This CDR3 is 14 amino acids long. CDR1 and CDR2 (germline): DFQATT, SNEGSKA (reference sequence). CDR3 residues: CSANSGGVITEAFF. CDR3 DNA sequence: TGCAGTGCTAATAGCGGTGGAGTCATCACTGAAGCTTTCTTT.

The rearrangement links TRBV24-1 to TRBJ2-5, with D tentatively TRBD1 (7 bases). With 1 base removed from V and 6 bases from J, the gap between germline ends came to 14 bases. The CDR3 length is 15 residues. The germline gives CDR1 KGHDR, CDR2 SFDVKD. The CDR3 DNA reads as TGTGCCACCAGTGATTTTGACAGGGAGGCAAAGACCCAGTACTTC. The encoded protein is CATSDFDREAKTQYF.

This clonotype came up many times. This chain joins TRBV13 and TRBJ1-2, with a possible D match to TRBD1 (5 bases). CDR3 size: 17 residues. Trimming took 4 bases from V and 2 from J, leaving 20 bases between them. Germline V gives CDR1 PRHDT, CDR2 FYEKMQ (reference sequence). Here the CDR3 reads CASSSSPGQLGNYGYTF. The CDR3 coding sequence is TGTGCCAGCAGCTCCTCCCCCGGACAATTGGGGAACTATGGCTACACCTTC.

As concerns this clonotype: A much bigger clone sits one base away, suggesting this may be a read error. The chain has TRBV6-1 and TRBJ1-5; no firm D call. Germline CDR1 is MNHNS and CDR2 is SASEGT. This CDR3 contains 15 residues. V was trimmed by 3 bases and J by 2 bases, leaving 11 bases between them. The CDR3 region is CASSDNGVCNQPQHF. The CDR3 region has the DNA TGTGCCAGCAGTGATAACGGGGTATGCAATCAGCCCCAGCATTTT.

The genes are TRBV30 and TRBJ1-5; D is unclear. CDR3 size: 13 residues. Per germline, CDR1 GTSNPN and CDR2 SVGIG (reference sequence). With 0 bases removed from V and 6 bases from J, the gap between germline ends came to 9 bases. In nucleotides, the CDR3 is TGTGCCTGGAGTGTAACCTCGACTCAGCCCCAGCATTTT. Its protein is CAWSVTSTQPQHF.

This clonotype has a count of ten or more. The V call is TRBV2, the J call TRBJ2-7, with D hard to call. V was pared by 4 bases and J by 5 bases, with 6 bases between. CDR3 length: 11 residues. Germline CDR1 is SNHLY and CDR2 is FYNNEI. CDR3 DNA: TGTGCCAGCAGTGTTGGGGACGAGCAGTACTTC. It encodes CASSVGDEQYF.

This clonotype was observed a handful of times. This chain connects TRBV6-6 to TRBJ2-7; possibly TRBD1 for D (7 bases). This CDR3 is 17 amino acids long. Trimming pared 6 bases from V and 3 bases from J, leaving 24 bases between. Germline CDR1 MNHNY, CDR2 SVGAGI (reference sequence). The CDR3 loop reads CASRPHRGAGQNYEQYF. In nucleotides, the CDR3 is TGTGCCAGCAGACCCCACCGGGGTGCGGGACAGAACTACGAGCAGTACTTC.

Comment on this clonotype: This may come from a read error, since a much larger clone is one base off. No conserved phenylalanine or tryptophan ends this CDR3, so it is likely a read error. The chain recombines TRBV2 with TRBJ2-7; perhaps TRBD2 as D (6 bases). Trimming removed 8 bases at V and 2 bases at J, with 13 bases between. CDR3 length equals 13 residues. The germline V gene has CDR1 SNHLY and CDR2 FYNNEI. DNA of the CDR3: TGTGCCAGCCTACGAGGAGGGGCCTACGAGCAGTACCTC. Its protein product is CASLRGGAYEQYL.

Only one count was recorded for this clonotype. This may be a read error, as it is one base from a much larger clone. The chain combines TRBV25-1 with TRBJ2-5; tentatively, D is TRBD2 (5 bases). Trimming stripped 0 bases from V and 0 bases from J, with 8 bases between. This CDR3 is built from 15 residues. Germline V CDR1 and CDR2: MGHDK, SYGVNS. For the CDR3, the DNA is TGTGCCAGCAGTGAATATGGGGAGTACCAAGAGACCCAGTACTTC. Translation gives CASSEYGEYQETQYF.

This clonotype was seen at least ten times. The rearrangement uses TRBV7-8 and TRBJ1-1; D remains ambiguous. The CDR3 is 13 amino acids. The germline V gene has CDR1 SGHVS and CDR2 FQNEAQ. V was shortened by 5 bases and J by 4 bases, with 11 bases between the two germline ends. As DNA, the CDR3 is TGTGCCAGCAGCGGGTTAGCATTCACTGAAGCTTTCTTT. Amino acids: CASSGLAFTEAFF.

This clonotype came up a few times. The V gene is TRBV7-6, the J gene TRBJ2-7; 10 bases are a match to TRBD2. Germline lookup yields CDR1 SGHVS and CDR2 FNYEAQ. V shed 1 base, J shed 3 bases, and the junction held 3 bases outside the gene matches. This CDR3 is built from 15 residues. The CDR3 DNA is TGTGCCAGCAGCTTAGTTCTAGCGGGGGTCTACGAGCAGTACTTC. This translates into CASSLVLAGVYEQYF.